This is a list of T cell receptor beta chains from one sample in a study of cytomegalovirus exposure and HLA in healthy donors. Measured with immunoSEQ multiplex PCR; TCRdb has only the in-frame clones, and not every one. In the table there are about 350,000 clones, around 90% of which are singletons. Sequencing was performed on PBMCs. These receptors were collected from a woman between 25 and 40 years old in good health and CMV-seropositive. The CDR3 runs from the conserved cysteine through the conserved F or W. D genes are given only for firm matches.

>TRBJ2-2|.|TRBV11-2
CASAPAGELFF
TGTGCCAGCGCTCCAGCCGGGGAGCTGTTTTTT
>TRBJ1-2|.|TRBV5-1
CASSADGGAWQFGGYTF
TGCGCCAGCAGTGCGGACGGGGGCGCATGGCAATTCGGGGGCTACACCTTC
>TRBJ2-1|.|TRBV9
CASSVGGESYNEQFF
TGTGCCAGCAGCGTAGGCGGGGAAAGCTACAATGAGCAGTTCTTC
>TRBJ2-5|TRBD1|TRBV5-1
CASSLVGQAETQYF
TGCGCCAGCAGCTTGGTAGGACAGGCCGAGACCCAGTACTTC
>TRBJ2-1|TRBD2|TRBV30
CAWSATGLAGVRDNEQFF
TGTGCCTGGAGTGCGACGGGGCTAGCGGGAGTACGGGACAATGAGCAGTTCTTC
>TRBJ2-3|.|TRBV4-2
CASSQYPGSTDTQYF
TGTGCCAGCAGCCAATATCCGGGGTCCACAGATACGCAGTATTTT
>TRBJ2-3|.|TRBV5-4
CASGGIGLTTDTQYF
TGTGCCAGCGGCGGAATAGGACTCACCACAGATACGCAGTATTTT
>TRBJ2-1|TRBD2|TRBV15
CATSRDRLAGAYNEQFF
TGTGCCACCAGCAGAGACCGTCTAGCGGGGGCTTACAATGAGCAGTTCTTC
>TRBJ2-2|TRBD1|TRBV11-2
CASSLVTGGSGELFF
TGTGCCAGCAGCTTAGTCACAGGGGGCTCCGGGGAGCTGTTTTTT
>TRBJ2-7|.|TRBV18
CASSPPAETYEQYF
TGTGCCAGCTCACCACCGGCGGAGACCTACGAGCAGTACTTC
>TRBJ1-5|.|TRBV19
CASSAGIRGNQPQHF
TGTGCCAGCTCAGCCGGGATTAGGGGCAATCAGCCCCAGCATTTT
>TRBJ2-1|TRBD2|TRBV30
CAWVGLAGVNEQFF
TGTGCCTGGGTCGGACTAGCGGGAGTTAATGAGCAGTTCTTC
>TRBJ1-1|TRBD1|TRBV30
CAWSALRGRGAFF
TGTGCCTGGAGTGCCCTCAGGGGGCGGGGAGCTTTCTTT
>TRBJ2-1|.|TRBV5-1
CASRKGANEQFF
TGCGCCAGCAGGAAGGGTGCGAATGAGCAGTTCTTC
>TRBJ1-1|.|TRBV7-2
CASSLGGVLEAFF
TGTGCCAGCAGCTTAGGGGGGGTCCTCGAAGCTTTCTTT
>TRBJ2-5|.|TRBV15
CATSTGTRGTQYF
TGTGCCACCAGTACGGGGACACGGGGGACCCAGTACTTC
>TRBJ1-3|.|TRBV2
CASSEQVVSGNTIYF
TGTGCCAGCAGTGAGCAGGTCGTCTCTGGAAACACCATATATTTT
>TRBJ1-1|TRBD1|TRBV27
CASSWDRVNTEAFF
TGTGCCAGCAGTTGGGACAGAGTAAACACTGAAGCTTTCTTT
>TRBJ1-2|.|TRBV7-2
CASSFGGDWHYGYTF
TGTGCCAGCAGCTTTGGGGGGGACTGGCACTATGGCTACACCTTC
>TRBJ1-4|.|TRBV18
CASSPRTTGVATNEKLFF
TGTGCCAGCTCACCACGAACGACAGGCGTTGCAACTAATGAAAAACTGTTTTTT